This TCR beta chain is from a study of shared clonotypes between healthy human individuals. For the study at large: Three CD4 naive, three CD4 memory, two CD8 naive and one CD8 memory plate were used per donor.

The V gene lost 6 bases and the J gene lost 13 bases, with 16 bases spanning the gap. Germline CDR1 and CDR2: MNHEY and SVGAGI. CDR3 length equals 12 residues. Clones were read by immunoSEQ multiplex PCR, and TCRdb kept only the in-frame ones, dropping some. Of around 1,900,000 clones in the sample, around 93% are singletons; the top ten hold more than 1.5%. CD45RO-negative, CCR7-selected cells formed the naive CD8 fraction, which excluded terminally differentiated effector memory CD45RA+ cells. HIV-negative, healthy adults without recent acute infections or vaccinations were the donors. This clone was detected only once. The target antigen is unknown. Study findings and constraints: Among several donors, roughly 5.4% of naive CD4 clonotypes were found in common.

V and J are TRBV6-5 and TRBJ2-1; TRBD1 is a possible D gene (6 bases). Sequenced material: naive CD8+ T cells from PBMCs. The source of this sequence is a young man in good health. Some clones in this sample may be carry-over from other donors' samples. The chain's CDR3 is CASSLAEGGQFF. DNA of the CDR3: TGTGCCAGCAGCCTAGCTGAAGGGGGTCAGTTCTTC.